This TCR beta chain is from a study of shared clonotypes between healthy human individuals. Study-wide results and limits: What naive subsets generally showed was a larger estimated richness than memory subsets showed. Non-shared clonotypes were found to have lower generation probabilities than the clonotypes that were shared by all four of the sorted-subset donors.

Germline loops: CDR1 SGHTA, CDR2 FQGTGA. The CDR3 contains 14 residues. Between the trimmed V and J ends, which lost 5 bases and 2 bases, there was a span of 11 bases. In regard to this clone: As yet, its antigen is unknown.

TCRdb keeps only in-frame clones here, not all; method: immunoSEQ multiplex PCR. The sample has under 750,000 clones, roughly two thirds seen once. Sequencing was carried out using memory CD4+ T cells sorted from blood. Specified subset: CD45RA-negative fraction. This chain joins TRBV7-3 and TRBJ2-3; D is uncertain. The sequence came from a woman younger than 45 in good health. Here the CDR3 reads CASSLVGDTDTQYF. The CDR3 DNA follows: TGTGCCAGCAGCCTGGTGGGTGACACAGATACGCAGTATTTT.